One and the same sample provided the 21 T cell receptor beta chains below, sequenced in a study of vaccination effects on CD4 cells after COVID-19. Produced via immunoSEQ multiplex PCR; TCRdb's table is partial and in-frame only. The table includes 20,000 to 25,000 clones, around 67% detected once. The antigens for these receptors are not known. Investigators separated out CD4+ T cells once 10 days of culture had passed. The source was CD4+ T cells from PBMCs cultured without peptide, collected before COVID-19 vaccination. These receptors all come from a human donor who received a COVID-19 vaccine.

The table lists this clone with a count of one. This rearrangement joins TRBV5-1 to TRBJ2-4; 12 nucleotides agree with TRBD2. V gave up 3 bases and J gave up 0 bases; unmatched junction bases: 19. Germline V gene lookup returns CDR1 SGHRS and CDR2 YFSETQ. There are 22 residues in the CDR3. In DNA, the CDR3 is TGCGCCAGCAGCTCCGATCATTTACTAGCGGGGGGCCGAAATATAGCCAAAAACATTCAGTACTTC. It specifies CASSSDHLLAGGRNIAKNIQYF.

The chain recombines TRBV7-2 with TRBJ2-5, with a possible D match to TRBD1 (6 bases). Germline assignment: CDR1 SGHTA and CDR2 FQGNSA. V lost 5 bases to trimming and J lost 3 bases, with 22 bases between them. CDR3 size: 17 residues. The CDR3 loop is CASSPPVTGPTKETQYF. CDR3 bases: TGTGCCAGCAGCCCGCCGGTCACAGGGCCGACTAAAGAGACCCAGTACTTC.

J is TRBJ2-2 and V is TRBV12-5; D ambiguous. Trimming removed 3 bases at V and 0 bases at J, with 5 bases between. The germline CDR1 and CDR2 sequences are LGHNT and FRNRAP. CDR3 length equals 14 residues. The CDR3 loop is CASGFTANTGELFF. The DNA for the CDR3 is TGTGCTAGTGGTTTTACAGCGAACACCGGGGAGCTGTTTTTT.

The chain employs TRBV6-2 or TRBV6-3 and TRBJ2-3, with D unclear. In germline, CDR1 is MNHEY, CDR2 SVGEGT. This CDR3 has 15 residues. V was shortened by 0 bases and J by 6 bases, with 13 bases between the two germline ends. CDR3 amino acids: CASSYSELKLDTQYF. DNA of the CDR3: TGTGCCAGCAGTTACTCTGAACTCAAATTGGATACGCAGTATTTT.

J is TRBJ2-5 and V is TRBV7-6; D unclear. Trimming stripped 5 bases from V and 3 bases from J, with 4 bases between. The germline V gene encodes CDR1 SGHVS and CDR2 FNYEAQ. This CDR3 contains 11 residues. The CDR3 protein is CASSIEETQYF. The CDR3, as DNA: TGTGCCAGCAGCATTGAAGAGACCCAGTACTTC.

The chain is built from TRBV6-2 or TRBV6-3 and TRBJ1-6; D is ambiguous. Trimming left V 2 bases short and J 7 bases short, with 15 bases between. The germline V gene encodes CDR1 MNHEY and CDR2 SVGEGT. The CDR3 has 16 residues. The CDR3 nucleotides read TGTGCCAGCAGTTACCGGGGTGGGTCCAACAATTCACCCCTCCACTTT. This codes for CASSYRGGSNNSPLHF.

The chain carries TRBV28 and TRBJ2-3; D is unresolved. Trimming cost V 4 bases and J 2 bases, with 13 bases left between them. Looked up from germline, CDR1 is MDHEN and CDR2 is SYDVKM. The CDR3 covers 15 residues. The CDR3: CASSYGRLYTDTQYF. In DNA form, the CDR3 reads TGTGCCAGCAGTTACGGCCGACTCTACACAGATACGCAGTATTTT.

The gene calls are TRBV4-2 and TRBJ2-7; D perhaps matches TRBD1 (6 bases). With 4 bases removed from V and 8 bases from J, the gap between germline ends came to 12 bases. This CDR3 is 12 amino acids long. CDR1 is LGHNA and CDR2 is YNFKEQ in the germline V gene. The DNA of the CDR3 is TGTGCCAGCAGCCTGGACAGAAGAAAGCAGTACTTC. Translated, it gives CASSLDRRKQYF.

This clone was seen just once. The chain links TRBV5-4 to TRBJ1-4, with TRBD1 matching over 7 bases. The CDR3 extends over 15 amino acids. Germline CDR1 is SGHNT and CDR2 is YYREEE (reference sequence). The V and J ends lost 4 bases and 5 bases, in that order; junction bases with no gene match: 8. This chain's CDR3 is CASSGGGQNNEKLFF. The DNA of the CDR3 is TGTGCCAGCAGCGGGGGGGGACAGAACAATGAAAAACTGTTTTTT. The variable domain in full, completed from reference TRBV5-4 and TRBJ1-4, reads ETGVTQSPTHLIKTRGQQVTLRCSSQSGHNTVSWYQQALGQGPQFIFQYYREEENGRGNFPPRFSGLQFPNYSSELNVNALELDDSALYLCASSGGGQNNEKLFFGSGTQLSVL.

In this sample, this clone turned up a few times. The chain is built from TRBV6-1 and TRBJ1-6, with D perhaps TRBD1 (6 bases). This CDR3 has 15 amino acids. V was trimmed by 1 base and J by 7 bases, leaving 11 bases between them. From germline, CDR1 is MNHNS and CDR2 SASEGT. The chain's CDR3 is CASSEVGQSNSPLHF. The CDR3, as DNA: TGTGCCAGCAGTGAAGTAGGACAGTCAAATTCACCCCTCCACTTT.

The V gene is TRBV5-3, the J gene TRBJ1-1; D unresolved. TRBV5-3 is marked as an open reading frame, function uncertain. This CDR3 comprises 14 residues. The germline V and J ends were trimmed by 4 bases and 4 bases, with 14 bases remaining between them. The CDR3 bases are TGTGCCAGAAGCGTCGCCACACTCTCCACTGAAGCTTTCTTT. Translation gives CARSVATLSTEAFF.

V usage is TRBV28 and J usage is TRBJ1-5, with D unclear. This CDR3 has 13 residues. V was shortened by 2 bases and J by 2 bases, with 4 bases between the two germline ends. CDR1 is MDHEN, CDR2 SYDVKM, per germline. Written as DNA, the CDR3 is TGTGCCAGCAGTTTACCAGGCAATCAGCCCCAGCATTTT. The encoded protein is CASSLPGNQPQHF.

This rearrangement joins TRBV7-2 to TRBJ2-7, with TRBD1 as a possible D gene (5 bases). Trimming removed 7 bases at V and 3 bases at J, with 10 bases between. Germline V lookup: CDR1 SGHTA, CDR2 FQGNSA. The CDR3 spans 12 residues. CDR3: CASTRVLYEQYF. The CDR3 nucleotides are TGTGCCAGCACCAGGGTCCTCTACGAGCAGTACTTC.

V and J are TRBV20-1 and TRBJ2-7; no firm D call. Trimming stripped 3 bases from V and 1 base from J, with 10 bases between. The CDR3 covers 13 residues. In germline, CDR1 is DFQATT, CDR2 SNEGSKA (reference sequence). The chain's CDR3 is CSASLDLSYEQYF. CDR3 sequence (DNA): TGCAGTGCTAGTCTCGACTTATCCTACGAGCAGTACTTC.

The chain recombines TRBV28 with TRBJ1-2, with D possibly TRBD1 on 5 matching bases. The germline gives CDR1 MDHEN, CDR2 SYDVKM. This CDR3 has 13 amino acids. Trimming removed 9 bases from V and 5 bases from J, with 16 bases in between. CDR3 region: CASRTPGGYGYTF. CDR3 in DNA: TGTGCCAGTCGAACTCCCGGGGGGTATGGCTACACCTTC.

This chain links TRBV28 with TRBJ1-4; D may be TRBD1 (6 bases). The CDR3 has 14 residues. V was shortened by 4 bases and J by 3 bases, with 9 bases between the two germline ends. The V gene's germline CDR1 is MDHEN and CDR2 SYDVKM. The CDR3 here is CASSSTGSNEKLFF. CDR3 DNA: TGTGCCAGCAGTTCGACAGGCTCTAATGAAAAACTGTTTTTT.

The chain uses TRBV14 and TRBJ1-2; a possible D gene is TRBD1 (5 bases). V was clipped by 3 bases and J by 5 bases, with 16 bases between them. Germline V gene data show CDR1 as SGHDN and CDR2 as FVKESK. The CDR3 totals 15 residues. The CDR3 protein is CASSQGRLKGYGYTF. CDR3 DNA sequence: TGTGCCAGCAGCCAGGGGCGGTTAAAGGGTTATGGCTACACCTTC.

J is TRBJ2-3 and V is TRBV19, with D possibly matching TRBD1 (6 bases). The V and J ends lost 5 bases and 2 bases respectively, with 20 bases between them. The length of the CDR3 is 17 residues. The germline CDR1 and CDR2 sequences are LNHDA and SQIVND (reference sequence). The DNA for the CDR3 is TGTGCCAGTAGTTTCCCGACAGAGGGGGAGATCACAGATACGCAGTATTTT. It is translated as CASSFPTEGEITDTQYF.

The J gene is TRBJ1-5, the V gene TRBV28; D perhaps matches TRBD1 (5 bases). Germline loops: CDR1 MDHEN, CDR2 SYDVKM. The V gene lost 8 bases and the J gene lost 8 bases, with 16 bases spanning the gap. This CDR3 spans 13 amino acids. The CDR3 nucleotides read TGTGCCAGCGGGGAGGCGACGGGGGAGCCCCAGCATTTT. It yields the protein CASGEATGEPQHF. Full variable domain (rest looked up from reference TRBV28 and TRBJ1-5): DVKVTQSSRYLVKRTGEKVFLECVQDMDHENMFWYRQDPGLGLRLIYFSYDVKMKEKGDIPEGYSVSREKKERFSLILESASTNQTSMYLCASGEATGEPQHFGDGTRLSIL.

Only a few counts were recorded for this clone. The junction differs from germline at one of its ends, possibly a read error. The chain has TRBV24-1 and TRBJ2-2; D is unclear. Germline CDR1 reads KGHDR; CDR2 reads SFDVKD. CDR3 length: 12 residues. The CDR3 nucleotides read TGCGACGTGGGCTCGGTCACCGGGGAGCTGTTTTTT. This sequence encodes CDVGSVTGELFF.

V usage is TRBV7-2 and J usage is TRBJ2-7; the D is unclear. V was trimmed by 2 bases and J by 6 bases, leaving 14 bases between them. The germline V gene has CDR1 SGHTA and CDR2 FQGNSA. The CDR3 sequence is 14 residues long. DNA for the CDR3: TGTGCCAGCAGCTTAATTCAGACCCTAGGCGAGCAGTACTTC. This gives the protein CASSLIQTLGEQYF.